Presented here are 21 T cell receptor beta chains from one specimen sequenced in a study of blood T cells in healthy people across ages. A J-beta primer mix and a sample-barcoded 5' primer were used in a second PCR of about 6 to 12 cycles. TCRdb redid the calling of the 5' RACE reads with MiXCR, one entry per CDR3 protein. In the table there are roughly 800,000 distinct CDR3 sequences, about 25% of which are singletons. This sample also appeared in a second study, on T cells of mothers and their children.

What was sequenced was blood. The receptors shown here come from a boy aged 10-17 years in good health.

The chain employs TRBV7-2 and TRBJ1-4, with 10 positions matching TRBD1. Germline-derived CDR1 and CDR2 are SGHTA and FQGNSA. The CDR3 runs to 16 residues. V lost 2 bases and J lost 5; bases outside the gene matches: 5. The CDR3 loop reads CASSLSDRGQNEKLFF. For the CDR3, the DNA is TGTGCCAGCAGCTTAAGCGACAGGGGGCAGAATGAAAAACTGTTTTTT.

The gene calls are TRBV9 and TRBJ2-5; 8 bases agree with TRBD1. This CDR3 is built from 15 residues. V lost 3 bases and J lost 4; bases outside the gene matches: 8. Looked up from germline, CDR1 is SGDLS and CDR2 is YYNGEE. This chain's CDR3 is CASSARQGFGETQYF. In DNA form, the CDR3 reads TGTGCCAGCAGCGCCCGACAGGGGTTCGGAGAGACCCAGTACTTC.

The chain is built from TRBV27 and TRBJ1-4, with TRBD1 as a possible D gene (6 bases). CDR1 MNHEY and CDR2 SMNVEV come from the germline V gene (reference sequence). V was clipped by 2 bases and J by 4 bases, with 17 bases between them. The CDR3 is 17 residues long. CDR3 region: CASSLNGGLSLNEKLFF. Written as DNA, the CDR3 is TGTGCCAGCAGTTTAAACGGGGGCCTGTCCCTTAATGAAAAACTGTTTTTT.

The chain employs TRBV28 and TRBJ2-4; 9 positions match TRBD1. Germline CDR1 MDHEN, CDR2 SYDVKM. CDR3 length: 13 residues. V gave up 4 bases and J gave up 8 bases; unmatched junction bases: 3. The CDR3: CASSWTGADIQYF. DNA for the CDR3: TGTGCCAGCAGTTGGACAGGGGCGGACATTCAGTACTTC.

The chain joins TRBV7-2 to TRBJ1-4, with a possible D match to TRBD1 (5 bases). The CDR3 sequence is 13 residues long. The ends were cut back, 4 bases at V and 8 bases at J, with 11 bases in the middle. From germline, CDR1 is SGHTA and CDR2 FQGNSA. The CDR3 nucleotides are TGTGCCAGCAGCTATGAACGGGGCGAAAAACTGTTTTTT. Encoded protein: CASSYERGEKLFF.

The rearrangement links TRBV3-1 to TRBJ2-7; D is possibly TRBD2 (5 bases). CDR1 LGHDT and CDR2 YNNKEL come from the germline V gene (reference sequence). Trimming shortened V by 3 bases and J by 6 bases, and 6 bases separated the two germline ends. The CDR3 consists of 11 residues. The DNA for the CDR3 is TGTGCCAGCAGCCAGAGGGCCGAGCAGTACTTC. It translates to CASSQRAEQYF.

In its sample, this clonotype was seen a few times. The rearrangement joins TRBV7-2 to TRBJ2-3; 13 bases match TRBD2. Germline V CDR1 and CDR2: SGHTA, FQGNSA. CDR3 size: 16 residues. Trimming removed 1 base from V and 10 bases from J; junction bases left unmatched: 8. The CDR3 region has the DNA TGTGCCAGCAGCTTAGTGGGGACTAGCGGGATGGGGGCGCAGTATTTT. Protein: CASSLVGTSGMGAQYF.

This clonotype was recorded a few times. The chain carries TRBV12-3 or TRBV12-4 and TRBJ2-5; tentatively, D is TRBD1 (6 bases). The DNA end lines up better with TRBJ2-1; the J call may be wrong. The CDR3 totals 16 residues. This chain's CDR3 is CASSPYLVGTNNEQFF. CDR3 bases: TGTGCCAGCAGTCCGTACCTAGTCGGGACAAACAATGAGCAGTTCTTC.

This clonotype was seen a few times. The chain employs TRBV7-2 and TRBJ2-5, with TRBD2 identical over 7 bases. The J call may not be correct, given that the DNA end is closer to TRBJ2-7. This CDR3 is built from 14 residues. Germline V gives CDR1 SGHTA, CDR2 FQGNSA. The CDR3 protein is CASSLSGAPYEQYF. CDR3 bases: TGTGCCAGCAGCCTGAGCGGGGCCCCCTACGAGCAGTACTTC.

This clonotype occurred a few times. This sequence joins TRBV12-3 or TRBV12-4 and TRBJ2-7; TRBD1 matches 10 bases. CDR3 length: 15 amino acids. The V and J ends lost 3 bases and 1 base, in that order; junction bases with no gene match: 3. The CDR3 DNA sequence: TGTGCCAGCAGTTTTCGACAGGGGGCGTCCTACGAGCAGTACTTC. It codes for CASSFRQGASYEQYF.

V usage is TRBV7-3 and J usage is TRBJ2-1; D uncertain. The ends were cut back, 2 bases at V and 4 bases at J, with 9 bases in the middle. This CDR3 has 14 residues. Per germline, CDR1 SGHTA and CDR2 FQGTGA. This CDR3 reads CASSLYVGYNEQFF. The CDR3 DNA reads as TGTGCCAGCAGCTTATATGTTGGTTACAATGAGCAGTTCTTC.

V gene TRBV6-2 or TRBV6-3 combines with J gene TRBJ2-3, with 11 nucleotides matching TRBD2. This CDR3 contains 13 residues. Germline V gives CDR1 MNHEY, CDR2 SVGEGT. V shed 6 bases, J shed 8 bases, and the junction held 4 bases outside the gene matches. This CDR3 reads CASRLGTSGTQYF. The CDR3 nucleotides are TGTGCCAGCAGACTCGGGACTAGCGGTACGCAGTATTTT.

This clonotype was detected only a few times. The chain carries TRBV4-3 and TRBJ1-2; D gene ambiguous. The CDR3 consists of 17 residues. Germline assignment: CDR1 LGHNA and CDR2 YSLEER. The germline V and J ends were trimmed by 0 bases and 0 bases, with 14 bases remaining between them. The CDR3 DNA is TGCGCCAGCAGCCAAGATCACGGAAGTACAACTAACTATGGCTACACCTTC. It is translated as CASSQDHGSTTNYGYTF.

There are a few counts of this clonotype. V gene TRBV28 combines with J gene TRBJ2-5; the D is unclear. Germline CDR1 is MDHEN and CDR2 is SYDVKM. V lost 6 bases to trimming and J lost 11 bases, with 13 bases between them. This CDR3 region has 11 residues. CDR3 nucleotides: TGTGCCAGCAGCTTCACCGGGTCGCAGTACTTC. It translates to CASSFTGSQYF.

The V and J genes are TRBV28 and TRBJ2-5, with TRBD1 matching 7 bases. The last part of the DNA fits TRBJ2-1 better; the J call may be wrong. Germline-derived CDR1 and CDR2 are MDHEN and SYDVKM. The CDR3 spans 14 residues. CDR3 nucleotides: TGTGCCAGCAGCGACCTTAACAGGGGAGATGAGCAGTTCTTC. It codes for CASSDLNRGDEQFF.

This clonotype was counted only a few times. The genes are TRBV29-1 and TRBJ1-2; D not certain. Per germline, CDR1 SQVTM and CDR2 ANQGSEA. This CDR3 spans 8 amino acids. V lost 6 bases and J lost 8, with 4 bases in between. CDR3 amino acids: CSVSGYTF. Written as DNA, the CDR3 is TGCAGCGTCTCCGGCTACACCTTC.

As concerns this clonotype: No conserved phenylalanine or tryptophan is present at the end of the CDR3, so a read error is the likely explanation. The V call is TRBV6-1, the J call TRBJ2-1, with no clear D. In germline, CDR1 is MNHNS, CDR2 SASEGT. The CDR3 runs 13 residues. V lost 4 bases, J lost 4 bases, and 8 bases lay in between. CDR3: CASSAARYNEQFL. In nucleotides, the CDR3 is TGTGCCAGCAGTGCGGCCCGTTACAATGAGCAGTTCCTC.

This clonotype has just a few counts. For the CDR3, the DNA is TGTGCCAGCAGTTTAGGATTGACAGGGAAAAGATCACCCCTCCACTTT. Protein sequence: CASSLGLTGKRSPLHF. The rearrangement uses TRBV12-3 or TRBV12-4 and TRBJ1-6, with TRBD1 identical over 7 bases. V lost 1 base and J lost 10; bases outside the gene matches: 10. The CDR3 spans 16 residues.

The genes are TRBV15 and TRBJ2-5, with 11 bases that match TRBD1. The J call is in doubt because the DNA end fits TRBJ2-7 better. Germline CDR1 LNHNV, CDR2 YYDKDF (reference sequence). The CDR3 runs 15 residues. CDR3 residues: CATSRERTGGLEQYF. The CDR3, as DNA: TGTGCCACCAGCAGAGAACGGACAGGGGGCCTCGAGCAGTACTTC.

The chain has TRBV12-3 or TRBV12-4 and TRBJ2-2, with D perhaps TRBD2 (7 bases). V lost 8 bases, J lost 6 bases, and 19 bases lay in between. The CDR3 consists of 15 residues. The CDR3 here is CASRRSGGSPGELFF. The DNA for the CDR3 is TGTGCCAGCCGTAGGTCGGGGGGCAGTCCCGGGGAGCTGTTTTTT.

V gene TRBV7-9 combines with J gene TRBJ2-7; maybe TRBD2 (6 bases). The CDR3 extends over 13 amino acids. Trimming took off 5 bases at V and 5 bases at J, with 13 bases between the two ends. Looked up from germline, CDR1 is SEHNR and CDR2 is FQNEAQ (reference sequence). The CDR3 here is CASSPKTRDEQYF. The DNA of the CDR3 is TGTGCCAGCAGCCCCAAGACTAGGGACGAGCAGTACTTC.